This T cell receptor beta chain is drawn from a study of spatial heterogeneity in lung cancer. Study summary: Sequencing was performed on follow-up PBMC samples when available, collected at a median of around two years after resection.

This clonotype was recorded at least ten times. The time point: blood at routine non-recurrence follow-up after resection. Sequencing of whole RNA from tumor, nontumor lung or frozen PBMC involved no sorting. This CDR3 contains 15 residues. With 3 bases clipped from V and 1 base from J, the junction kept 8 bases outside the gene matches. CDR1 and CDR2 (germline): DFQATT, SNEGSKA (reference sequence). MiXCR, run by TCRdb on the 5' RACE reads, gives a single entry per CDR3 protein. Of more than 95,000 distinct CDR3 sequences listed, about 12% are singletons. The input for sequencing was PBMCs, taken at follow-up. This clonotype originated in a male donor with early-stage non-small cell lung cancer. V usage is TRBV20-1 and J usage is TRBJ1-1, with 7 bases matching TRBD1. The CDR3 sequence: CSASVPGQPNTEAFF. Here the CDR3 DNA reads TGCAGTGCTAGTGTGCCGGGACAGCCGAACACTGAAGCTTTCTTT.